These 27 T cell receptor beta chains share one sample of origin, sequenced in a study of regulatory T cells in long-lasting Graves disease. The authors built TCR beta libraries using iRepertoire HTBI primers and Arm-PCR of CDR3 regions. TCRdb reprocessed the multiplex PCR reads with MiXCR, giving one entry per CDR3 protein. The sample holds 650,000 to 700,000 distinct CDR3 sequences, about 30% seen once. Documented time point: persistent/refractory GD, antithyroid drugs over 5 years with positive TRAb. RNA isolated from PBMCs was used to make the TCR library. The material was peripheral blood mononuclear cells (PBMCs), obtained when the disease was refractory, from a patient treated with antithyroid drugs. The receptor source for this set is a female donor with Graves disease.

The CDR3 sequence: CAISEGQAATQYF. DNA of the CDR3: TGTGCCATCAGTGAAGGACAGGCCGCGACCCAGTACTTC. The chain combines TRBV10-3 with TRBJ2-5, with TRBD1 identical over 7 bases. Germline assignment: CDR1 ENHRY and CDR2 SYGVKD. V was pared by 3 bases and J by 7 bases, with 5 bases of the junction left unmatched. This CDR3 region has 13 residues.

This clonotype was seen ten or more times. V is TRBV2 and J is TRBJ1-1, with a possible D match to TRBD1 (6 bases). V dropped 2 bases and J dropped 1 base, with 23 bases sitting between them. Germline assignment: CDR1 SNHLY and CDR2 FYNNEI. The length of the CDR3 is 19 residues. CDR3 nucleotide sequence: TGTGCCAGCAGTGAAACCCCCACGGGGGCCCTCCGGTGGAACACTGAAGCTTTCTTT. This translates into CASSETPTGALRWNTEAFF.

This clonotype has a count of ten or more. V and J are TRBV6-5 and TRBJ2-5; TRBD1 matches at 9 bases. With V trimmed by 1 base and J by 2 bases, 2 bases remained unmatched. The CDR3 loop spans 15 amino acids. From germline, CDR1 is MNHEY and CDR2 SVGAGI. The CDR3 loop reads CASSYFGTGQETQYF. Here the CDR3 DNA reads TGTGCCAGCAGTTACTTCGGGACAGGGCAAGAGACCCAGTACTTC.

The CDR3 sequence: CASSEAAVSYEQYF. The CDR3 region has the DNA TGTGCCAGCAGTGAGGCGGCAGTCTCCTACGAGCAGTACTTC. The chain combines TRBV6-1 with TRBJ2-7, with unresolved D. Per germline, CDR1 MNHNS and CDR2 SASEGT. This CDR3 comprises 14 residues. V was clipped by 3 bases and J by 0 bases, with 9 bases between them.

As for this clonotype: This sequence may be a read error, since a much larger clone differs from it by one base. V gene TRBV7-2 combines with J gene TRBJ1-1, with 11 bases aligning to TRBD1. Germline CDR1 SGHTA, CDR2 FQGNSA. The CDR3 loop spans 14 amino acids. CDR3 sequence reads: CASSLRRTGGEALF. The CDR3 DNA sequence: TGTGCCAGCAGCTTACGCCGGACAGGGGGCGAAGCTCTCTTT.

V is TRBV6-1 and J is TRBJ2-2, with 9 positions matching TRBD1. With V trimmed by 6 bases and J by 6 bases, 5 bases remained unmatched. CDR3 length: 14 amino acids. CDR1 is MNHNS, CDR2 SASEGT, per germline. CDR3 sequence: CASRGTGPAGELFF. The CDR3 bases are TGTGCCAGCAGGGGGACAGGGCCGGCCGGGGAGCTGTTTTTT.

This chain uses TRBV15 with TRBJ2-2; either TRBD1 or TRBD2 may supply D (5 bases each). Trimming cost V 9 bases and J 5 bases, with 22 bases left between them. This CDR3 contains 16 residues. The germline V gene encodes CDR1 LNHNV and CDR2 YYDKDF (reference sequence). For the CDR3, the DNA is TGTGCCACTATGAGGGACCGGACCCCAAAAACCGGGGAGCTGTTTTTT. Translating it yields CATMRDRTPKTGELFF.

Of note for this clonotype: This clone may be a read error of a much larger clone one base away. CDR3 in amino acids: CASSHGGGSYEQYF. The CDR3 DNA reads as TGTGCCAGCAGCCATGGAGGAGGCTCCTACGAGCAGTACTTC. V gene TRBV11-2 combines with J gene TRBJ2-7; a weak D match, TRBD2 (5 bases). The CDR3 runs 14 residues. Germline V gene data show CDR1 as SGHAT and CDR2 as FQNNGV. The germline V and J ends were trimmed by 5 bases and 0 bases, with 11 bases remaining between them. The complete variable domain, with remaining parts taken from reference TRBV11-2 and TRBJ2-7, reads EAGVAQSPRYKIIEKRQSVAFWCNPISGHATLYWYQQILGQGPKLLIQFQNNGVVDDSQLPKDRFSAERLKGVDSTLKIQPAKLEDSAVYLCASSHGGGSYEQYFGPGTRLTVT.

The gene calls are TRBV19 and TRBJ1-2; D gene uncertain. This CDR3 region has 15 residues. In germline, CDR1 is LNHDA, CDR2 SQIVND (reference sequence). The V and J ends lost 5 bases and 0 bases respectively, with 13 bases between them. The CDR3 DNA reads TGTGCCAGTAGTGTGGGTCCGACGGCTAACTATGGCTACACCTTC. Protein: CASSVGPTANYGYTF.

The sample holds a few counts of this clonotype. This chain links TRBV5-1 with TRBJ1-2; tentative D call: TRBD1 (6 bases). The CDR3 length is 16 residues. Between the trimmed V and J ends, which lost 4 bases and 5 bases, there was a span of 21 bases. Looked up from germline, CDR1 is SGHRS and CDR2 is YFSETQ. CDR3 sequence (DNA): TGCGCCAGCAGCCTTGGGACAACCAAGGGTCCATATGGCTACACCTTC. Its protein product is CASSLGTTKGPYGYTF.

V usage is TRBV29-1 and J usage is TRBJ2-7, with D uncertain. Trimming removed 4 bases at V and 7 bases at J, with 11 bases between. The CDR3 length is 11 residues. CDR1 is SQVTM and CDR2 is ANQGSEA in the germline V gene. The CDR3 protein is CSVALGWEQYF. In DNA form, the CDR3 reads TGCAGCGTTGCCCTAGGTTGGGAGCAGTACTTC.

The gene calls are TRBV29-1 and TRBJ2-7; TRBD1 matches at 7 bases. CDR3 length: 12 residues. The V segment lost 4 bases and the J segment 2 bases; nucleotides outside the gene matches: 2. Per the germline V gene, CDR1 is SQVTM and CDR2 is ANQGSEA. CDR3 amino acids: CSVVRGPYEQYF. The CDR3, as DNA: TGCAGCGTTGTAAGGGGGCCCTACGAGCAGTACTTC.

Only a few counts were recorded for this clonotype. The V call is TRBV7-3, the J call TRBJ1-3; tentatively, D is TRBD1 (5 bases). Germline values: CDR1 SGHTA, CDR2 FQGTGA. The V end was cut by 1 base, the J end by 1 base, with 11 bases between. The CDR3 has 16 amino acids. CDR3 in amino acids: CASSLIGTGSGNTIYF. The CDR3, as DNA: TGTGCCAGCAGCTTAATTGGGACCGGTTCTGGAAACACCATATATTTT.

Many counts were recorded for this clonotype. This rearrangement joins TRBV30 to TRBJ1-1; 11 bases agree with TRBD1. CDR1 is GTSNPN and CDR2 is SVGIG in the germline V gene (reference sequence). V lost 6 bases to trimming and J lost 4 bases; unmatched junction nucleotides: 4. The CDR3 is 13 residues long. CDR3 DNA: TGTGCCTGCCCCGGGACAGGGGGCACTGAAGCTTTCTTT. This translates into CACPGTGGTEAFF.

This sequence joins TRBV5-6 and TRBJ1-5; D gene uncertain. Germline V lookup: CDR1 SGHDT, CDR2 YYEEEE. Trimming left V 1 base short and J 5 bases short, with 16 bases between. The CDR3 spans 16 residues. The CDR3 region has the DNA TGTGCCAGCAGCTTGTGGATAACAGCCAAAGATCAGCCCCAGCATTTT. This sequence encodes CASSLWITAKDQPQHF. Drawing the rest from reference TRBV5-6 and TRBJ1-5, the complete variable domain is DAGVTQSPTHLIKTRGQQVTLRCSPKSGHDTVSWYQQALGQGPQFIFQYYEEEERQRGNFPDRFSGHQFPNYSSELNVNALLLGDSALYLCASSLWITAKDQPQHFGDGTRLSIL.

V and J are TRBV10-3 and TRBJ1-1, with no clear D. Germline V gives CDR1 ENHRY, CDR2 SYGVKD. Trimming removed 3 bases from V and 6 bases from J, with 17 bases in between. The CDR3 has 15 amino acids. DNA for the CDR3: TGTGCCATCAGTGATTTTCGGTCTGCTAGCGCTGAAGCTTTCTTT. Protein product: CAISDFRSASAEAFF.

This clonotype came up once. This sequence joins TRBV7-9 and TRBJ2-5, with TRBD2 matching over 8 bases. Germline V CDR1 and CDR2: SEHNR, FQNEAQ (reference sequence). With 5 bases clipped from V and 3 bases from J, the junction kept 5 bases outside the gene matches. The CDR3 spans 14 residues. The CDR3 nucleotides are TGTGCCAGCAGCCCGGGACTAGATAAAGAGACCCAGTACTTC. This gives the protein CASSPGLDKETQYF.

The sample holds a few counts of this clonotype. This chain connects TRBV6-2 or TRBV6-3 to TRBJ1-1; no firm D call. The V end lost 4 bases, the J end lost 1 base, and 7 bases lay between the germline ends. Germline loops: CDR1 MNHEY, CDR2 SVGEGT. CDR3 length equals 13 residues. The CDR3 spells CASSWQPNTEAFF. The CDR3 DNA sequence: TGTGCCAGCAGTTGGCAGCCGAACACTGAAGCTTTCTTT.

This chain uses TRBV28 with TRBJ2-5; the match to TRBD2 covers 12 bases. CDR3 length equals 16 residues. Germline V lookup: CDR1 MDHEN, CDR2 SYDVKM. J was trimmed by 4 bases and V by 3 bases; bases with no gene match: 6. CDR3 nucleotides: TGTGCCAGCAGTTTCGGACTAGCGGGAACTGGAGAGACCCAGTACTTC. Translated: CASSFGLAGTGETQYF.

This chain connects TRBV5-1 to TRBJ1-1; weak D call: TRBD1 (5 bases). Germline CDR1 SGHRS, CDR2 YFSETQ. Trimming pared 3 bases from V and 1 base from J, leaving 13 bases between. There are 15 residues in the CDR3. CDR3 region: CASSYTGRRNTEAFF. DNA of the CDR3: TGCGCCAGCAGCTATACGGGACGCAGGAACACTGAAGCTTTCTTT.

This clonotype was observed a handful of times. The J gene is TRBJ1-2, the V gene TRBV6-1; no clear D gene. The germline V gene encodes CDR1 MNHNS and CDR2 SASEGT. The CDR3 contains 16 residues. Trimming pared 7 bases from V and 0 bases from J, leaving 18 bases between. CDR3 bases: TGTGCCAGCACCTCTGCCGGATTGAAAGCTAACTATGGCTACACCTTC. It encodes CASTSAGLKANYGYTF.

The rearrangement links TRBV19 to TRBJ1-6, with TRBD1 as a possible D gene (5 bases). V lost 8 bases to trimming and J lost 7 bases, with 12 bases between them. Per germline, CDR1 LNHDA and CDR2 SQIVND (reference sequence). This CDR3 spans 13 amino acids. CDR3 residues: CASAGTGNSPLHF. For the CDR3, the DNA is TGTGCCAGTGCCGGGACTGGGAATTCACCCCTCCACTTT. The entire variable domain, with the rest obtained from reference TRBV19 and TRBJ1-6, is as follows: DGGITQSPKYLFRKEGQNVTLSCEQNLNHDAMYWYRQDPGQGLRLIYYSQIVNDFQKGDIAEGYSVSREKKESFPLTVTSAQKNPTAFYLCASAGTGNSPLHFGNGTRLTVT.

In its sample, this clonotype was seen a few times. V and J are TRBV5-1 and TRBJ2-5; 11 bases match TRBD2. The ends lost 2 bases at V and 14 bases at J; junction bases unmatched: 11. Germline V CDR1 and CDR2: SGHRS, YFSETQ. The CDR3 consists of 14 residues. The CDR3: CASSLLAGANPVYF. DNA for the CDR3: TGCGCCAGCAGCTTACTAGCGGGGGCTAACCCCGTCTACTTC.

This clonotype was seen a handful of times. This rearrangement joins TRBV27 to TRBJ1-5; a possible D gene is TRBD1 (5 bases). The CDR3 has 13 amino acids. Germline V gene sequence: CDR1 MNHEY, CDR2 SMNVEV (reference sequence). Trimming removed 10 bases from V and 6 bases from J, with 16 bases in between. CDR3 DNA: TGTGCCATCGGGGCAGCCCGGGGTCAGCCCCAGCATTTT. It yields the protein CAIGAARGQPQHF.

This rearrangement joins TRBV5-1 to TRBJ1-1; 9 nucleotides align to TRBD1. V shed 0 bases and J 7 bases; nucleotides not matched to a gene: 10. Germline assignment: CDR1 SGHRS and CDR2 YFSETQ. The CDR3 length is 16 residues. CDR3 nucleotide sequence: TGCGCCAGCAGCTTGGCCTTGGGGACAGGGACTGATGAAGCTTTCTTT. Translation: CASSLALGTGTDEAFF.

Many counts were recorded for this clonotype. The chain employs TRBV11-2 and TRBJ2-7; no clear D gene. Per germline, CDR1 SGHAT and CDR2 FQNNGV. The CDR3 is made up of 14 amino acids. Trimming cost V 8 bases and J 0 bases, with 14 bases left between them. The CDR3 coding sequence is TGTGCCAGCTGGTTGACCAAGAGCTCCTACGAGCAGTACTTC. Translated, it gives CASWLTKSSYEQYF.

V is TRBV7-2 and J is TRBJ2-3, with a weak D call TRBD2 (6 bases). The V gene's germline CDR1 is SGHTA and CDR2 FQGNSA. The CDR3 is 14 amino acids. The V end was cut by 1 base, the J end by 5 bases, with 10 bases between. CDR3 in amino acids: CASSLDGSIDTQYF. The CDR3 coding sequence is TGTGCCAGCAGCTTAGACGGGAGTATAGATACGCAGTATTTT.